This T cell receptor beta chain was recovered during a study of vaccination and CD4 T cells after COVID-19 (dated by TCRdb to between 2021 and 2024). Study-level background: In the convalescent cohort there were six males and four females, among whom were two Hispanic individuals, seven Caucasians, two Asians and one multiracial person. Two doses of either the Pfizer-BioNTech BNT162b2 vaccine (n=8) or the Moderna mRNA-1273 vaccine (n=2) were administered to participants. Post-COVID blood samples were collected from convalescent patients a median of approximately 93 days after diagnosis, with a range of about 35 to 170 days. Post-vaccine blood samples were taken a median of approximately 76 days after the second vaccine dose, with a range of about 13 to 250 days. Culture stimuli were overlapping spike peptide pools from SARS-CoV-2 and from the common cold coronaviruses HCoV-NL63, HCoV-OC43 and HCoV-229E. Control cultures used a CEFX viral epitope pool as positive control, an HIV-1 Nef peptide pool as negative control, or no peptide. In around nine COVID-19 convalescent patients and a few infection-naive healthy vaccine recipients, the spike-specific CD4+ TCR repertoire before mRNA vaccination was compared with the repertoire after mRNA vaccination. At the TCR clonotype level, an earlier paper using these donors assessed memory CD4+ T cell crossreactivity between SARS-CoV-2 and common cold coronavirus spike proteins.

Per the germline V gene, MDHEN is the CDR1 and SYDVKM is the CDR2. V and J lose 5 bases and 5 bases, and a span of 18 bases separates them. Reading from cysteine to phenylalanine, the CDR3 counts 15 amino acids. CDR3 DNA only is kept here, 45 bases in frame from base 1. The treatment or condition label on this specimen signifies: roughly 11-day PBMC culture with coronavirus spike peptide pools or control peptides (ViraFEST assay). CD4+ T cells from unexposed donors were collected before the COVID-19 pandemic (2011-2018). The study used the ViraFEST assay, which expanded antigen-specific T cells with peptide pools and then identified expanded clonotypes by TCR sequencing. Each well held 2.2 million or so PBMCs cultured with approximately 10 ug/ml peptide pools in IMDM containing around 4.5% human AB serum and 9.5 to 10 IU/ml IL-2. On days 3 and 7, half of the culture medium was replaced with fresh IL-2-containing medium. After roughly 9 days of culture, CD4+ T cells were isolated by negative selection with the EasySep CD4+ T cell isolation kit. As cell numbers permitted, CD4+ T cells from unexposed donors were tested for reactivity to SARS-CoV-2 S and N and to four common cold coronavirus spike pools. PBMCs were separated from whole blood using Ficoll-Paque Plus gradient centrifugation and then either used fresh or cryopreserved at -140C. In general, triplicate wells were set up for every culture condition. The leukapheresis product used for the unexposed donors was purchased from a commercial source.

Broad study findings and their caveats: The median count of SARS-CoV-2-reactive clonotypes went up from 20 to 25 after infection to a few dozen after vaccination, although the change was not significant. In convalescent patients, a median around 89% of post-vaccine SARS-CoV-2-reactive clones were detected only after vaccination, suggesting vaccine-specific priming. In convalescent patients, nearly all vaccine-specific clones (304 of 307) were found to be mono-reactive for SARS-CoV-2 spike rather than cross-reactive with common cold coronaviruses. Relatively few convalescent patients were included in the study, and early timepoints after natural infection were not analyzed.

About this clonotype: Its antigen target is currently unknown. One base away there is no much larger clone; base qualities are not given.

Receptors were amplified or captured by PCR. DNA from cultured CD4+ T cells underwent TCR sequencing with the Oncomine TCR Beta short-read assay at the Johns Hopkins FTIC core. The QIAamp micro DNA kit was used to extract genomic DNA from the cultured CD4+ T cells. Oncomine TCR Beta libraries from cultured CD4+ T cells were pooled with unique dual indexes and sequenced on an Illumina iSeq 100. Under the source paper's analysis protocol: Non-productive sequences were removed, and CDR3s not starting with C, not ending with F or W, or shorter than 7 amino acids were discarded. The MANAFEST web application identified antigen-specific clonotypes by comparing peptide-stimulated wells against reference wells and other culture wells. For a clone to be called positive, the clone needed an FDR below 0.05, an odds ratio above 5, and a productive frequency above 0.1% in at least two of three replicate wells. Clonotypes that were significantly expanded in both SARS-CoV-2 spike wells and at least one common cold coronavirus spike condition were defined as cross-reactive. CDR3 homology was assessed with Levenshtein distances (stringdist) and unrooted phylogenetic trees (ape) in R version 3.6.1. TCRdb cleaned the public reads at Q25 with fastp, built clones with MiXCR and kept in-frame beta chains. Each record represents a unique CDR3 protein, reported with the most common genes and DNA among its rows. The V and J calls were not made by the authors but by TCRdb's processing. Across this sample there are roughly 4,800 distinct CDR3 sequences, with roughly 60% seen only once. More than 35% of the sample is taken by the ten largest.

The sequence is built from TRBV28 and TRBJ2-5; the D gene is perhaps TRBD2, on 5 matching bases. Specimen: CD4+ T cells from blood, cultured in vitro. This TCR came from a human donor in good health. The DNA reads as follows: TGTGCCAGCAGTCTACCTGTCGGGGTTTCCGAGACCCAGTACTTC. Its translation is CASSLPVGVSETQYF.